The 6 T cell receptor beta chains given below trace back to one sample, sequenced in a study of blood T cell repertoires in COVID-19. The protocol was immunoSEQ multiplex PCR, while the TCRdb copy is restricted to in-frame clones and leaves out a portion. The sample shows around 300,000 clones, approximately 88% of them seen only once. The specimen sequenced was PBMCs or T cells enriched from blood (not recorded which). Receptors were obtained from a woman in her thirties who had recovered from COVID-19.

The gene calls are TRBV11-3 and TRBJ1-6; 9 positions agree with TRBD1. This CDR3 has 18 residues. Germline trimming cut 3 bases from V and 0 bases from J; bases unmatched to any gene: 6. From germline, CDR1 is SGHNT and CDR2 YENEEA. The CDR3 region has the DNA TGTGCCAGCAGCTTTCGGGACAGGGATAGCTCCTATAATTCACCCCTCCACTTT. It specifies CASSFRDRDSSYNSPLHF.

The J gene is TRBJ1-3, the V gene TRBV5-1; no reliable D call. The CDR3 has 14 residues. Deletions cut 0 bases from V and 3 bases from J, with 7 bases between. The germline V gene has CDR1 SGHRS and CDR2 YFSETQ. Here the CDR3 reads CASSLVRGGNTIYF. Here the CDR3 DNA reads TGCGCCAGCAGCTTGGTCAGAGGTGGAAACACCATATATTTT. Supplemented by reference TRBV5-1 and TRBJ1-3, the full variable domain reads KAGVTQTPRYLIKTRGQQVTLSCSPISGHRSVSWYQQTPGQGLQFLFEYFSETQRNKGNFPGRFSGRQFSNSRSEMNVSTLELGDSALYLCASSLVRGGNTIYFGEGSWLTVV.

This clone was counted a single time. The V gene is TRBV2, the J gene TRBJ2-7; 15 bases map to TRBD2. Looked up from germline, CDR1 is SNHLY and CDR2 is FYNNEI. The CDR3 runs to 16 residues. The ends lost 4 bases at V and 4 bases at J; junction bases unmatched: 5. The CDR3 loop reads CASSVGLAGGQYEQYF. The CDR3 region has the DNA TGTGCCAGCAGTGTTGGACTAGCGGGAGGGCAATACGAGCAGTACTTC.

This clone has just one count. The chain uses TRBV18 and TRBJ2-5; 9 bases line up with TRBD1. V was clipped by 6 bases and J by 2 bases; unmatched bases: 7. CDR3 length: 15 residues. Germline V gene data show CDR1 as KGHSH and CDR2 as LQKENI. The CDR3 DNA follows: TGTGCCAGCTCTCCGCGGGGACAGGGACAAGAGACCCAGTACTTC. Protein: CASSPRGQGQETQYF. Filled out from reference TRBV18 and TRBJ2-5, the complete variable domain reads NAGVMQNPRHLVRRRGQEARLRCSPMKGHSHVYWYRQLPEEGLKFMVYLQKENIIDESGMPKERFSAEFPKEGPSILRIQQVVRGDSAAYFCASSPRGQGQETQYFGPGTRLLVL.

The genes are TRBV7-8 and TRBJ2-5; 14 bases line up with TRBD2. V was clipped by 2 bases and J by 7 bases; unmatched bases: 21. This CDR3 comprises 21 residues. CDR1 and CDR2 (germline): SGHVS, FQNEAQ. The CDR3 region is CASSLPKAGLAGDKTFGTQYF. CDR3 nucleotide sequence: TGTGCCAGCAGCTTACCGAAAGCGGGACTAGCGGGGGACAAGACATTCGGGACCCAGTACTTC.

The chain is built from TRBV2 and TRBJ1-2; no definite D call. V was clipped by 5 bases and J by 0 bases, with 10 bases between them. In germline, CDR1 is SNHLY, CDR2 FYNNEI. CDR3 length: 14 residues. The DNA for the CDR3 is TGTGCCAGCAGTCTCGTCCAGGCTAACTATGGCTACACCTTC. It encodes CASSLVQANYGYTF.